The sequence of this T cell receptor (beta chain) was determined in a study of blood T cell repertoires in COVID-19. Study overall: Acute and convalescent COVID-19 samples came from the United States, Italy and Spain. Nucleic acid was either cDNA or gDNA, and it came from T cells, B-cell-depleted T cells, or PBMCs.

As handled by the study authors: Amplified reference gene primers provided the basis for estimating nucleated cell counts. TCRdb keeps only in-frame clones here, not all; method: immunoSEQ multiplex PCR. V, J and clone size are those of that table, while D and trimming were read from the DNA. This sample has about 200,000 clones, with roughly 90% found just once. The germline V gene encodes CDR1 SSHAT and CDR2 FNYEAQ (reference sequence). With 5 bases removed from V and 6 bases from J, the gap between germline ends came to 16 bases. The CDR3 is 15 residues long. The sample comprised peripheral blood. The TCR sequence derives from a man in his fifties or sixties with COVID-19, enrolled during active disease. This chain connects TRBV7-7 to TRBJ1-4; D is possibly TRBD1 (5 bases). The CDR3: CASSPGVGGDEKLFF. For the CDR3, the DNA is TGTGCCAGCAGCCCTGGTGTGGGGGGGGATGAAAAACTGTTTTTT.